The rows below give T cell receptor beta chains drawn from one sample of a study of T cell changes during pregnancy in multiple sclerosis. Repertoires were generated with immunoSEQ multiplex PCR, while TCRdb's copy carries only in-frame clones and drops some. The sample has about 120,000 clones; roughly 92% are singletons. Material: peripheral blood, obtained before pregnancy. Receptor source: a female donor with multiple sclerosis, enrolled in a pregnancy study. Each CDR3 is given with its conserved first and last residue. A D gene is named only where the DNA matches it firmly. Only some rows state a clone size, as once, few, many or a class for expanded clones.

>TRBD1|TRBJ1-5|-|TRBV19
CASSDRGGQPQHF
TGTGCCAGTAGTGACAGGGGTGGGCAGCCCCAGCATTTT
>TRBD1|TRBJ1-2|-|TRBV30
CAWTARGPHYGYTF
TGTGCCTGGACAGCAAGGGGGCCCCACTATGGCTACACCTTC
>TRBD1|TRBJ2-7|-|TRBV7-9
CASSPRTGVGTGDYEQYF
TGTGCCAGCAGCCCGCGTACGGGGGTGGGGACAGGGGACTACGAGCAGTACTTC
>-|TRBJ1-2|-|TRBV2
CASSELRGSYGYTF
TGTGCCAGCAGTGAATTGCGGGGGAGCTATGGCTACACCTTC
>-|TRBJ2-7|-|TRBV7-2
CASSLSPGWDEQYF
TGTGCCAGCAGCTTAAGCCCAGGGTGGGACGAGCAGTACTTC
>-|TRBJ2-5|-|TRBV7-9
CASSLTRGETQYF
TGTGCCAGCAGCTTGACTAGAGGAGAGACCCAGTACTTC
>TRBD1|TRBJ1-3|-|TRBV6-1
CASSEAGQGSGNTIYF
TGTGCCAGCAGTGAAGCGGGACAGGGCTCTGGAAACACCATATATTTT
>-|TRBJ1-6|-|TRBV27
CASSLSAGFNSPLHF
TGTGCCAGCAGTTTATCGGCAGGGTTTAATTCACCCCTCCACTTT
>TRBD2|TRBJ2-7|-|TRBV6-1
CASSELVAGGPRNEQYF
TGTGCCAGCAGTGAACTCGTAGCGGGAGGGCCGAGAAACGAGCAGTACTTC
>-|TRBJ1-3|-|TRBV27
CASSSSTGWSGNTIYF
TGTGCCAGCAGTTCATCCACAGGGTGGTCTGGAAACACCATATATTTT
>TRBD1|TRBJ2-7|-|TRBV29-1
CSVAGTGSSYEQYF
TGCAGCGTCGCGGGGACAGGGAGCTCCTACGAGCAGTACTTC
>-|TRBJ1-1|once|TRBV6-5
CASSYPLPGTEAFF
TGTGCCAGCAGTTACCCTCTTCCGGGCACTGAAGCTTTCTTT
>-|TRBJ1-2|-|TRBV6-5
CASREGGRYGYTF
TGTGCCAGCCGCGAGGGCGGACGCTATGGCTACACCTTC
>TRBD2|TRBJ2-7|few|TRBV7-2
CASSLQPSGNYEQYF
TGTGCCAGCAGCTTACAGCCTAGCGGGAACTACGAGCAGTACTTC
>-|TRBJ2-5|-|TRBV14
CASSQVRTGAQYF
TGTGCCAGCAGCCAAGTACGGACCGGGGCCCAGTACTTC
>TRBD2|TRBJ2-4|-|TRBV15
CATQDPRLAENIQYF
TGTGCCACCCAGGACCCACGACTAGCGGAAAACATTCAGTACTTC
>TRBD1|TRBJ1-5|once|TRBV2
CASSAGQRGNQPQHF
TGTGCCAGCAGCGCGGGACAGAGGGGGAATCAGCCCCAGCATTTT
>TRBD2|TRBJ2-1|-|TRBV18
CASSPTSGRSPEQFF
TGTGCCAGCTCCCCTACTAGCGGGAGGAGTCCTGAGCAGTTCTTC
>-|TRBJ1-1|-|TRBV19
CASSIAAATTEAFF
TGTGCCAGTAGTATAGCGGCGGCGACGACTGAAGCTTTCTTT
>-|TRBJ2-5|-|TRBV5-4
CASSLGQEGETQYF
TGTGCCAGCAGCTTGGGACAAGAAGGAGAGACCCAGTACTTC
>TRBD1|TRBJ2-3|-|TRBV9
CASSVNRGQTPTDTQYF
TGTGCCAGCAGCGTGAATCGGGGACAGACCCCCACAGATACGCAGTATTTT
>-|TRBJ1-4|once|TRBV6-6
CASSYRGGTNEKLFF
TGTGCCAGCAGTTACCGGGGAGGGACTAATGAAAAACTGTTTTTT
>TRBD1|TRBJ1-6|-|TRBV5-5
CASSRTGEPNSPLHF
TGTGCCAGCAGCCGAACAGGGGAACCTAATTCACCCCTCCACTTT
>-|TRBJ1-3|-|TRBV19
CASSIMRDSGNTIYF
TGTGCCAGTAGTATCATGAGAGACTCTGGAAACACCATATATTTT
>TRBD1|TRBJ2-7|once|TRBV10-3
CAISATTGGYEQYF
TGTGCCATCAGTGCCACGACAGGGGGGTACGAGCAGTACTTC
>-|TRBJ1-6|-|TRBV25-1
CASNPGMNNSPLHF
TGTGCCAGCAACCCAGGGATGAATAATTCACCCCTCCACTTT
>TRBD2|TRBJ2-5|-|TRBV5-1
CASSLLSGGQWETQYF
TGCGCCAGCAGCTTGTTATCGGGGGGGCAGTGGGAGACCCAGTACTTC
>-|TRBJ2-7|-|TRBV27
CASSLQGTYEQYF
TGTGCCAGCAGTTTGCAGGGGACCTACGAGCAGTACTTC
>-|TRBJ1-1|-|TRBV5-8
CASSSNLRGTEAFF
TGTGCCAGCAGCTCCAACCTCAGGGGCACTGAAGCTTTCTTT
>-|TRBJ2-1|-|TRBV5-1
CASSPRRQYNEQFF
TGCGCCAGCAGCCCAAGACGACAATACAATGAGCAGTTCTTC
>TRBD2|TRBJ2-1|-|TRBV28
CASSLYILAGIGNEQFF
TGTGCCAGCAGTCTGTACATACTAGCGGGAATTGGGAATGAGCAGTTCTTC
>TRBD1|TRBJ1-1|-|TRBV28
CASSSYDRGGEAFF
TGTGCCAGCAGTTCGTACGACAGGGGGGGTGAAGCTTTCTTT
>-|TRBJ1-3|-|TRBV5-6
CASSFGRTGNTIYF
TGTGCCAGCAGCTTTGGGAGGACTGGAAACACCATATATTTT
>TRBD1|TRBJ1-2|-|TRBV9
CASSVSSGGNYGYTF
TGTGCCAGCAGCGTATCTTCAGGGGGAAACTATGGCTACACCTTC
>-|TRBJ2-1|-|TRBV5-1
CASSPPGHEQFF
TGCGCCAGCAGCCCACCAGGGCATGAGCAGTTCTTC
>-|TRBJ2-7|-|TRBV2
CASSLQGGYYEQYF
TGTGCCAGCAGCCTCCAGGGAGGTTACTACGAGCAGTACTTC
>-|TRBJ1-1|-|TRBV2
CASSETTGPNTEAFF
TGTGCCAGCAGTGAAACTACAGGCCCTAACACTGAAGCTTTCTTT
>-|TRBJ2-2|-|TRBV21-1
CASRSFPSGRPCGELFF
TGTGCCAGCAGAAGCTTCCCCTCGGGGAGGCCTTGCGGGGAGCTGTTTTTT
>-|TRBJ2-7|-|TRBV9
CASSVAAGPVYEQYF
TGTGCCAGCAGCGTAGCTGCAGGGCCCGTCTACGAGCAGTACTTC
>-|TRBJ1-1|-|TRBV9
CASSLVEAGTEAFF
TGTGCCAGCAGCCTCGTGGAGGCGGGCACTGAAGCTTTCTTT
>TRBD1|TRBJ2-7|-|TRBV5-4
CASSLGGGLPYEQYF
TGTGCCAGCAGCTTGGGAGGGGGCCTTCCCTACGAGCAGTACTTC
>-|TRBJ2-2|-|TRBV5-1
CASSFGTINTGELFF
TGCGCCAGCAGCTTCGGGACAATAAACACCGGGGAGCTGTTTTTT
>TRBD2|TRBJ2-7|-|TRBV7-3
CASSLSGGRYEQYF
TGTGCCAGCAGCTTAAGCGGGGGTCGTTACGAGCAGTACTTC
>-|TRBJ2-7|-|TRBV19
CASTDRSYEQYF
TGTGCCAGTACCGACAGATCCTACGAGCAGTACTTC
>-|TRBJ2-5|once|TRBV18
CASSPGGGETQYF
TGTGCCAGCTCACCAGGGGGCGGGGAGACCCAGTACTTC